These T cell receptor beta chains were read from a single sample in a study of shared clonotypes between healthy human individuals. Only in-frame clones appear in the TCRdb table, and some are missing; sequencing was by immunoSEQ multiplex PCR. The sample lists roughly 1 million clones, approximately 68% seen once, with around 1.4% in the top ten. The sequenced sample consisted of memory CD4+ T cells sorted from blood. The receptors originated from a man younger than 35 in good health. CDR3s include the opening cysteine and the closing phenylalanine or tryptophan. Clone size is given for some rows only: seen once, a few or many times, or a class if the clone is expanded.

TRBV30	NA	TRBJ2-6	CATYQSGANVLTF
TRBV7-9	NA	TRBJ2-2	CASSRSGGANTGELFF
TRBV28	NA	TRBJ1-1	CASSLLALKGLAFF
TRBV29-1	NA	TRBJ2-4	CSVEGPQGALAKNIQYF
TRBV29-1	NA	TRBJ1-2	CSVEGGTGRGYTF
TRBV9	NA	TRBJ1-6	CASSARTGLNNSPLHF
TRBV7-6	NA	TRBJ2-7	CASSPLRPSGRPGEQYF
TRBV19	NA	TRBJ1-1	CASSIDLLGRNTEAFF
TRBV2	NA	TRBJ2-7	CASSLTGNTGYEQYF
TRBV4-2	NA	TRBJ1-3	CASSPPPWGDTGNTIYF
TRBV10-3	NA	TRBJ2-1	CAISDGGNNEQFF
TRBV9	NA	TRBJ1-1	CASSPSGGANTEAFF
TRBV7-2	once	TRBJ2-1	CASSLSSSSYNEQFF
TRBV23-1	NA	TRBJ1-6	CASMAGLQDSPLHF
TRBV25-1	NA	TRBJ2-3	CASSSTVSATQYF
TRBV12-5	once	TRBJ2-3	CASGFSQKSTDTQYF
TRBV6-1	NA	TRBJ2-7	CASILTGGSYEQYF
TRBV19	NA	TRBJ1-1	CASTRTGMNTEAFF
TRBV5-6	NA	TRBJ2-7	CASSLVGSGDYEQYF
TRBV9	NA	TRBJ1-1	CASSVKGSEDTEAFF